This TCR beta chain was captured in a study of preoperative IRX-2 immunotherapy in early breast cancer. Clones were read by immunoSEQ multiplex PCR, and TCRdb kept only the in-frame ones, dropping some. Of about 34,000 clones listed, about 95% are singletons. Germline V gene sequence: CDR1 LGHNA, CDR2 YNFKEQ. The CDR3 loop spans 13 amino acids. Between the trimmed V and J ends, which lost 0 bases and 8 bases, there was a span of 9 bases. As to treatment: preoperative locoregional IRX-2 cytokine immunotherapy. Samples came from a phase Ib trial of preoperative locoregional IRX-2 cytokine immunotherapy. A single count supports this clone.

This specimen was acquired from a patient treated with IRX-2 immunotherapy. This sequence joins TRBV4-2 and TRBJ2-3; no firm D call. This TCR was recovered from a human donor with breast cancer. In nucleotides, the CDR3 is TGTGCCAGCAGCCAAGAAGATTGGACTACGCAGTATTTT. The encoded protein is CASSQEDWTTQYF.